This T cell receptor (beta chain) was observed in a study of identical twins. This CDR3 comprises 20 residues. Notes on this clonotype: Its antigen is as yet unknown.

Study observations and caveats: Whereas memory repertoires showed no such difference, abundant cord blood beta clonotypes carried fewer insertions.

Template switching created a universal primer site, and the cDNA included unique molecular identifiers. A single record per CDR3 protein comes from TCRdb applying MiXCR to the 5' RACE reads. This sample carries roughly 570,000 distinct CDR3 sequences, 9.6% of them seen once, and the ten largest clones take more than 2.5%. Healthy Caucasians alone served as donors. These same data were also listed under a study on yellow fever vaccine responses in identical twins.

The sample comprised PBMCs. This sequence originates from a young woman in good health. The rearrangement uses TRBV12-1 and TRBJ2-6; the D call of TRBD1 is as the table states it, not checked on the DNA. TRBV12-1 is a pseudogene segment. This chain's CDR3 is CASSFPGQAILSSGANVLTF. DNA for the CDR3: TGTGCCAGCAGCTTCCCGGGACAGGCCATCCTAAGCTCTGGGGCCAACGTCCTGACTTTC.